A selection of T cell receptor beta chains follows, all from one sample in a study of PD-1 blockade in classical Hodgkin lymphoma. The table came from immunoSEQ multiplex PCR; TCRdb's copy has only in-frame clones and leaves some out. The sample holds under 20,000 clones, about 75% seen once. The sample here was CD4+ T cells from blood, taken before the fourth cycle of nivolumab. The receptors were sampled from a human donor with classical Hodgkin lymphoma. The CDR3 runs from the conserved cysteine through the conserved F or W. D genes are given only for firm matches. Clone size is shown for a subset of rows, as once, few, many or a class of expanded clone.

- | TRBJ2-1 | - | TRBV4-3 | TGCGCCAGCAGCCAAGGTCAGCCAGGGGCCAATGAGCAGTTCTTC | CASSQGQPGANEQFF
- | TRBJ2-1 | - | TRBV29-1 | TGCAGCGTTGTAACAGGTCTAAATGAGCAGTTCTTC | CSVVTGLNEQFF
TRBD1 | TRBJ2-2 | - | TRBV29-1 | TGCAGCGTCCGACAGGGGACCGGGGAGCTGTTTTTT | CSVRQGTGELFF
- | TRBJ2-1 | - | TRBV2 | TGTGCCAGCAGTGGTGACACCAACAATGAGCAGTTCTTC | CASSGDTNNEQFF
TRBD2 | TRBJ2-5 | - | TRBV2 | TGTGCCAGCAGGAGAGTAGCGGGAGGCGGGGAGACCCAGTACTTC | CASRRVAGGGETQYF
- | TRBJ2-3 | - | TRBV18 | TGTGCCAGCTCACCTGTCGGGCAGCCCACAGATACGCAGTATTTT | CASSPVGQPTDTQYF
TRBD1 | TRBJ1-2 | - | TRBV28 | TGTGCCAGCAGTGCACAGGGGCGCGGTGGCTACACCTTC | CASSAQGRGGYTF
- | TRBJ2-7 | - | TRBV7-2 | TGTGCCAGCAGCTTAGCGGGGGGAACCTACGAGCAGTACTTC | CASSLAGGTYEQYF
- | TRBJ2-5 | - | TRBV29-1 | TGCAGCGTTGAACGGGGGCAGGGGAATCGAGAGACCCAGTACTTC | CSVERGQGNRETQYF
- | TRBJ2-5 | once | TRBV5-4 | TGTGCCAGCAGCTTGTACGGGGGCAGAGAGACCCAGTACTTC | CASSLYGGRETQYF
TRBD1 | TRBJ2-1 | - | TRBV7-9 | TGTGCCAGCAGCCAGGGACAGGGGATAGGGAGCTCCTACAATGAGCAGTTCTTC | CASSQGQGIGSSYNEQFF
TRBD2 | TRBJ2-1 | - | TRBV18 | TGTGCCAGCTCACCTGGACTAGCGATCGGCAATGAGCAGTTCTTC | CASSPGLAIGNEQFF
TRBD1 | TRBJ1-3 | - | TRBV4-3 | TGCGCCAGCAGCCTCACAGGGGCGGGAAACACCATATATTTT | CASSLTGAGNTIYF
- | TRBJ2-3 | - | TRBV4-2 | TGTGCCAGCAGCCAAGAAGGGGATAGAAGGGCGAATACGCAGTATTTT | CASSQEGDRRANTQYF
- | TRBJ1-1 | - | TRBV6-5 | TGTGCCAGCAGCCGCCCGGGGCGGGCTGAAGCTTTCTTT | CASSRPGRAEAFF
TRBD2 | TRBJ2-2 | few | TRBV5-1 | TGCGCCAGCAGTTTCGGGGCGGGAGGGCCCACCGGGGAGCTGTTTTTT | CASSFGAGGPTGELFF
TRBD2 | TRBJ2-2 | few | TRBV7-8 | TGTGCCAGCAGCTTAGCTCGGGGCGGGAGGGCCCTCGGGGAGCTGTTTTTT | CASSLARGGRALGELFF
TRBD1 | TRBJ1-1 | - | TRBV2 | TGTGCCAGCAGTGGACAGGGGTTGCCCAACACTGAAGCTTTCTTT | CASSGQGLPNTEAFF
- | TRBJ2-6 | - | TRBV27 | TGTGCCAGCAGTTTGATCTCTGGGGCCAACGTCCTGACTTTC | CASSLISGANVLTF
- | TRBJ2-1 | - | TRBV11-3 | TGTGCCAGCAGCTTAGATTTAAAGCGGGCCAATGAGCAGTTCTTC | CASSLDLKRANEQFF
- | TRBJ1-1 | - | TRBV4-3 | TGCGCCAGCAGCCTCAACCAAGAGGGATACACTGAAGCTTTCTTT | CASSLNQEGYTEAFF
TRBD1 | TRBJ1-5 | few | TRBV11-2 | TGTGCCAGCAGCTTAGGAGGGACAGCAAATCAGCCCCAGCATTTT | CASSLGGTANQPQHF
- | TRBJ2-1 | - | TRBV4-3 | TGCGCCAGCAGCCAAGATCTTGGTTCGTACAATGAGCAGTTCTTC | CASSQDLGSYNEQFF
TRBD1 | TRBJ1-2 | few | TRBV30 | TGTGCCTGGAGCCGGACAGGAAAATCCTATGGCTACACCTTC | CAWSRTGKSYGYTF
- | TRBJ1-4 | - | TRBV18 | TGTGCCAGCTCACCACGGTCAGCCGCAACTAATGAAAAACTGTTTTTT | CASSPRSAATNEKLFF
TRBD2 | TRBJ2-1 | - | TRBV2 | TGTGCCAGCAGTGAAGCGGCTGGGACTAGAGTCAATGAGCAGTTCTTC | CASSEAAGTRVNEQFF
TRBD1 | TRBJ1-3 | few | TRBV18 | TGTGCCAGCTCACCGGGACAGGTACTCGGAAACACCATATATTTT | CASSPGQVLGNTIYF
- | TRBJ1-1 | - | TRBV27 | TGTGCCAGCAGTCCGAATACAGGGGAAGCTTTCTTT | CASSPNTGEAFF
- | TRBJ2-7 | - | TRBV2 | TGTGCCAGCAGTTTCTACGGTATGAGCTACGAGCAGTACTTC | CASSFYGMSYEQYF
- | TRBJ1-4 | once | TRBV30 | TGTGCCTGGAGTGTACAGATTGGTGAAAAACTGTTTTTT | CAWSVQIGEKLFF
TRBD1 | TRBJ2-7 | - | TRBV18 | TGTGCCAGCTCACGGGGACAGGCGGACTCCTACGAGCAGTACTTC | CASSRGQADSYEQYF
- | TRBJ2-7 | - | TRBV6-5 | TGTGCCAGCAGTTACTCGACAGGAAACTACGAGCAGTACTTC | CASSYSTGNYEQYF
TRBD1 | TRBJ2-2 | once | TRBV18 | TGTGCCAGCTCACCGTCCGGGACAGGGACCCTAGGGGAGCTGTTTTTT | CASSPSGTGTLGELFF
- | TRBJ1-3 | - | TRBV18 | TGTGCCAGCTCACCACAGAATGCAGGTTCTGGAAACACCATATATTTT | CASSPQNAGSGNTIYF
- | TRBJ2-7 | once | TRBV11-2 | TGTGCCAGCAGCTTAGTCCCCTACGAGCAGTACTTC | CASSLVPYEQYF
TRBD2 | TRBJ2-2 | - | TRBV5-6 | TGTGCCAGCAGACCAGGACTAGCGGGGGGTACCGGGGAGCTGTTTTTT | CASRPGLAGGTGELFF
- | TRBJ2-3 | - | TRBV7-9 | TGTGCCAGCAGCTTAGGGCGGTCGGGGTCAGATACGCAGTATTTT | CASSLGRSGSDTQYF
- | TRBJ1-1 | few | TRBV5-1 | TGCGCCAGCAGCTTGGGGGACCGCTATACAGAAGCTTTCTTT | CASSLGDRYTEAFF
- | TRBJ2-2 | once | TRBV28 | TGTGCCAGCAGTTTATCGGCCGGGGAGCTGTTTTTT | CASSLSAGELFF
- | TRBJ2-1 | - | TRBV5-8 | TGTGCCAGCAGCTTTGGGGCCAATGAGCAGTTCTTC | CASSFGANEQFF
- | TRBJ1-1 | - | TRBV4-3 | TGCGCCAGCGGCCCCCAAGTAGGACAGAACACTGAAGCTTTCTTT | CASGPQVGQNTEAFF
TRBD2 | TRBJ2-7 | few | TRBV5-4 | TGTGCCAGCAGCTCCATGGGACTAGCGGGAGTTTTAGTGAGTCCCGACGAGCAGTACTTC | CASSSMGLAGVLVSPDEQYF
- | TRBJ1-5 | few | TRBV29-1 | TGCAGCGTGGCAGGGACCTCAGAGCCCCAGCATTTT | CSVAGTSEPQHF
- | TRBJ1-5 | few | TRBV12-5 | TGTGCTAGTGGACTGAGGACCTTTCAGCCCCAGCATTTT | CASGLRTFQPQHF
- | TRBJ2-6 | - | TRBV5-4 | TGTGCCAGCAGCGAGGGACACTTCTCTGGGGCCAACGTCCTGACTTTC | CASSEGHFSGANVLTF
- | TRBJ2-5 | - | TRBV2 | TGTGCCAGCAGTGACGCCAGGCGTCTAGGGACCCAGTACTTC | CASSDARRLGTQYF
- | TRBJ2-1 | - | TRBV6-5 | TGTGCCAGCAGCACCTTGTTCTCTTCGGGTATACAGTTCTTC | CASSTLFSSGIQFF
- | TRBJ1-1 | few | TRBV30 | TGTGCCTGGAGTGTAGCCGGCAGCATGAACACTGAAGCTTTCTTT | CAWSVAGSMNTEAFF
TRBD2 | TRBJ2-4 | - | TRBV6-5 | TGTGCCAGCAGTTCCCCGACTAGCGGACGCAAAAACATTCAGTACTTC | CASSSPTSGRKNIQYF